This is a list of T cell receptor beta chains from one sample in a study of T cells in Graves' hyperthyroidism and ophthalmopathy. In TCRdb, the multiplex PCR reads were re-called with MiXCR into one record per CDR3 protein. This sample has a few hundred thousand distinct CDR3 sequences, with approximately 13% found just once. Material: blood. These receptors were collected from a woman aged 18-29 years with Graves' hyperthyroidism. Both conserved end residues are part of each CDR3. The order of the fields is J gene, V gene, clone size, D gene, CDR3 DNA, CDR3 protein. The D gene is left open where the match is weak. Size values are once, few and many counts, or a class for expanded clones, and some rows have none.

TRBJ2-1,TRBV20-1,NA,TRBD2,TGCAGTGCTAGAAGGACTAGCGTAGAATTCTTC,CSARRTSVEFF
TRBJ2-2,TRBV12-3/TRBV12-4,many,NA,TGTGCCAGCAGGGTAGTAAGCGGAAACACCGGGGAGCTGTTTTTT,CASRVVSGNTGELFF
TRBJ2-1,TRBV6-2/TRBV6-3,many,TRBD2,TGTGCCAGCAGTTACGCCGGGACTAGCGGCCACAATGAGCAGTTCTTC,CASSYAGTSGHNEQFF
TRBJ2-3,TRBV24-1,many,NA,TGTGCCACCAGTGATGTACAGGGAAGAACAGATACGCAGTATTTT,CATSDVQGRTDTQYF
TRBJ1-1,TRBV20-1,few,TRBD1,TGCAGTGCTAGATATGACAGGGGAAATGAAGCTTTCTTT,CSARYDRGNEAFF
TRBJ2-4,TRBV27,few,NA,TGTGCCGGCCGGGTCAACAGGTACCAACTAGCCAAAAACATTCAGTACTTC,CAGRVNRYQLAKNIQYF
TRBJ1-6,TRBV28,few,TRBD1,TGTGCCAGCGCATACCAGACAGGGAATAATTCACCCCTCCACTTT,CASAYQTGNNSPLHF
TRBJ2-7,TRBV11-2,NA,TRBD2,TGTGCCAGCAGCCCCAACCTTGGGACTAGCGGGACCACACCCTACGAGCAGTACTTC,CASSPNLGTSGTTPYEQYF
TRBJ1-5,TRBV3-1,many,NA,TGTGCCAGCAGCCAAGATCTAACAGGTAGCAATCAGCCCCAGCATTTT,CASSQDLTGSNQPQHF
TRBJ1-2,TRBV28,many,NA,TGTGCCAGCAGTCCCCCAGTTATTAACTATGGCTACACCTTC,CASSPPVINYGYTF
TRBJ2-4,TRBV5-1,few,NA,TGCGCCAGCAGCTTGCAAGGCAGGGGGGGCAAAAACATTCAGTACTTC,CASSLQGRGGKNIQYF
TRBJ1-1,TRBV12-3/TRBV12-4,many,NA,TGTGCCAGCAGTTTCCGGTTCGGGGGTGAAGCTTTCTTT,CASSFRFGGEAFF
TRBJ2-2,TRBV6-2/TRBV6-3,many,TRBD2,TGTGCCAGCAGTTATCAACTAGCGGGAGGACCCGGGGAGCTGTTTTTT,CASSYQLAGGPGELFF
TRBJ2-1,TRBV27,NA,TRBD2,TGTGCCAGCAGTTTAGGGGGGAGGGGTAAAAATGAGCAGTTCTTC,CASSLGGRGKNEQFF
TRBJ2-7,TRBV14,NA,TRBD1,TGTGCCAGCAGCCAAGCGGGACAGGGGATCTACGAGCAGTACTTC,CASSQAGQGIYEQYF
TRBJ1-4,TRBV7-8,many,NA,TGTGCCAGCAGCCCCGGTGGGGTGAGGCAAAAACTGTTTTTT,CASSPGGVRQKLFF
TRBJ2-3,TRBV29-1,many,TRBD2,TGCAGCGTTGAAGATCTTGCCCAGCGGGAGGCAGCGGATACGCAGTATTTT,CSVEDLAQREAADTQYF
TRBJ2-1,TRBV19,many,TRBD2,TGTGCCAGTAGCACGGATCCCCCGGGACTAGCTATCTACAATGAGCAGTTCTTC,CASSTDPPGLAIYNEQFF
TRBJ2-7,TRBV20-1,few,TRBD2,TGCAGTGCTCTAAGCAGTAGCGGGCCTTCCTACGAGCAGTACTTC,CSALSSSGPSYEQYF
TRBJ1-4,TRBV11-2,many,NA,TGTGCCAGCAGCCGTACGAATGAAAAACTGTTTTTT,CASSRTNEKLFF
TRBJ1-1,TRBV20-1,NA,TRBD1,TGCAGTGCTAGCGCCTGGACAGGGAAGAACACTGAAGCTTTCTTT,CSASAWTGKNTEAFF
TRBJ1-2,TRBV7-2,few,NA,TGTGCCAGCAGCAAGACGGGGGTCTATGGCTACACCTTC,CASSKTGVYGYTF
TRBJ2-7,TRBV27,many,TRBD1,TGTGCCAGCAGTCTGACAGGGGCCTCCTACGAGCAGTACTTC,CASSLTGASYEQYF
TRBJ1-1,TRBV19,few,NA,TGTGCCAGTACCTCTGGAATGAACACTGAAGCTTTCTTT,CASTSGMNTEAFF
TRBJ2-2,TRBV10-3,NA,TRBD1,TGTGCCATCAGGGGGACAGGCCCCGGGGAGCTGTTTTTT,CAIRGTGPGELFF
TRBJ1-1,TRBV12-3/TRBV12-4,many,NA,TGTGCCAGCAGTTTTCTGGCTGAAGCTTTCTTT,CASSFLAEAFF
TRBJ2-1,TRBV20-1,few,NA,TGCAGTGCTAGAGATTTCAGGGCGGGACCCTACAATGAGCAGTTCTTC,CSARDFRAGPYNEQFF
TRBJ1-6,TRBV18,few,TRBD1,TGTGCCAGCTCACCTTCTCCTTCGGGACAGGGTTTGTCACCCCTCCACTTT,CASSPSPSGQGLSPLHF
TRBJ2-7,TRBV2,many,NA,TGTGCCAGCAGGTTCGACCAAAACTCCTACGAGCAGTACTTC,CASRFDQNSYEQYF
TRBJ1-5,TRBV30,NA,TRBD1,TGTGCCTGGAGGCATTCCGGGACAGGGTTACAGCCCCAGCATTTT,CAWRHSGTGLQPQHF
TRBJ2-7,TRBV20-1,many,NA,TGCAGTGCTATGCGGGAAGGGACCTACGAGCAGTACTTC,CSAMREGTYEQYF
TRBJ1-6,TRBV11-1,many,NA,TGTGCCAGCAGCCACAGGGCCTCAAATTCACCCCTCCACTTT,CASSHRASNSPLHF
TRBJ2-1,TRBV7-2,NA,TRBD2,TGTGCCAGCAGCAAGGGACTAGCGGGAGGTGAGCAGTTCTTC,CASSKGLAGGEQFF
TRBJ1-3,TRBV6-1,NA,TRBD1,TGTGCCAGCAGTCGTGGGACAGGGGGCTCGTACACCATATATTTT,CASSRGTGGSYTIYF
TRBJ2-5,TRBV7-8,many,TRBD1,TGTGCCAGCAGACCCATCAACAGGGGCCTCCAAGAGACCCAGTACTTC,CASRPINRGLQETQYF
TRBJ2-5,TRBV20-1,few,TRBD1,TGCAGTGCTAGAGCAGGGGGCTCATTAGAGACCCAGTACTTC,CSARAGGSLETQYF
TRBJ2-2,TRBV20-1,few,NA,TGCAGTGCTAGACGGGGGAACACCGGGGAGCTGTTTTTT,CSARRGNTGELFF
TRBJ2-1,TRBV11-3,NA,NA,TGTGCCAGCAGCTTAGGGACAAGTAGGAGCAATGAGCAGTTCTTC,CASSLGTSRSNEQFF
TRBJ2-1,TRBV7-3,many,TRBD2,TGTGCCAGCCAATCTGGACTAGCGACAGATGAGCAGTTCTTC,CASQSGLATDEQFF
TRBJ2-1,TRBV28,many,TRBD2,TGTGCCAGCAGTGTAGCGGGAGGGCCGGACAATGAGCAGTTCTTC,CASSVAGGPDNEQFF
TRBJ2-7,TRBV6-6,NA,NA,TGTGCCAGCAGTTACTCGGGGAGTTTTCCCTACGAGCAGTACTTC,CASSYSGSFPYEQYF
TRBJ2-2,TRBV6-5,few,TRBD1,TGTGCCAGCAGTTACCCGCTACAGGGGAGTAACACCGGGGAGCTGTTTTTT,CASSYPLQGSNTGELFF
TRBJ2-7,TRBV6-1,many,NA,TGTGCCAGCGGTCCGGGGCTTGGGGTGGAGCAGTACTTC,CASGPGLGVEQYF
TRBJ2-5,TRBV9,NA,TRBD1,TGTGCCAGCAGCAAACGACAGGGGCTGGGGCAAGAGACCCAGTACTTC,CASSKRQGLGQETQYF
TRBJ2-3,TRBV3-1,many,TRBD2,TGTGCCAGCAGCCATACTAGCGGGAGGGATCCAGATACGCAGTATTTT,CASSHTSGRDPDTQYF
TRBJ2-7,TRBV18,many,NA,TGTGCCAGCTCACCAACCCAGTCGGGCCACGAGCAGTACTTC,CASSPTQSGHEQYF
TRBJ2-1,TRBV9,NA,TRBD2,TGTGCCAGCAGCGCAGAGGCTAGCGGGAGGGTCCTAATCAACAATGAGCAGTTCTTC,CASSAEASGRVLINNEQFF
TRBJ2-7,TRBV4-3,NA,NA,TGCGCCAGCAGCCAAGATGCGCCGAGGCGCGGGGCATCCTACGAGCAGTACTTC,CASSQDAPRRGASYEQYF
TRBJ1-2,TRBV5-1,many,TRBD1,TGCGCCAGCAGCTTGGAAGGGACAGGGGTTTGGGACTATGGCTACACCTTC,CASSLEGTGVWDYGYTF
TRBJ1-2,TRBV28,many,NA,TGTGCCAGCAGTTTCCTGGACGGGACGAACTATGGCTACACCTTC,CASSFLDGTNYGYTF
TRBJ1-1,TRBV5-5,many,NA,TGTGCCAGCAGCCCTTCGGACATTTATTATAACACTGAAGCTTTCTTT,CASSPSDIYYNTEAFF
TRBJ2-7,TRBV12-3/TRBV12-4,many,NA,TGTGCCAGCAGTTCCTGGGATCACGAGCAGTACTTC,CASSSWDHEQYF
TRBJ2-3,TRBV14,many,NA,TGTGCCAGCAGCCAAGAGCGGGGGCTTGAAGATACGCAGTATTTT,CASSQERGLEDTQYF
TRBJ2-3,TRBV12-3/TRBV12-4,NA,TRBD2,TGTGCCAGCAGTCGGGGCCCGGGACTAGGGGGTACGCAGTATTTT,CASSRGPGLGGTQYF